This T cell receptor beta chain was documented in a study of cytomegalovirus exposure and HLA in healthy donors (dated by TCRdb to the late 2010s). Background for the entire study: According to an earlier analysis of several hundred of the donors, 150 million to 200 million T cells yielded over 90 million unique TCR beta sequences and approximately 280 Gb of sequence data. Across 398 genotyped donors of the cohort, an average of approximately 200,000 unique TCR beta nucleotide sequences per donor were sequenced, and roughly a sixth of those sequences were non-productive. The aim of the study was to test whether cataloging public T cell receptors could identify signatures of past pathogen exposure. Genome-wide SNP genotypes for about 65% of the 666 donors were used in a later genetic analysis, which treated that subset as a discovery cohort. Typing coverage differed by locus: A, B, C, DRB1 and DQB1 were typed in about 629-640 donors, DQA1 in 522, DPA1 in over 600, and DPB1 in just under 490. In an earlier analysis of around 540 of the donors, high-throughput TCR beta sequencing was used to judge whether each TCR beta V gene segment behaved as functional or pseudogenic. Because of strong linkage in the cohort, roughly 5 DR-DQ haplotypes were treated as single units for association and clustering. To predict cytomegalovirus infection status, the study brought together high-throughput TCR immunosequencing, statistical association of individual TCRs with disease status, and machine learning. The later analysis used no new phenotypic data to find candidate immune exposures, relying instead on TCR beta sequences and their occurrence across donors. The genetic ancestry cluster associated with self-reported Caucasian donors included over 65% of the 300 to 400 genotyped donors. HLA typing included class I and class II loci at four-digit resolution. Alongside the repertoire data, information on donor age, sex, ethnicity and CMV serostatus was compiled. A separate validation cohort of roughly 130 different subjects was used in addition to the 666-subject first cohort. The study used immunosequencing to profile the T cell repertoires of approximately 650 subjects and linked those repertoires to cytomegalovirus serostatus. Every repertoire in the discovery cohort had been generated on one and the same sequencing platform. An early release covering roughly 600 HLA-typed donors comprised approximately 290 gigabases of sequencing data and tens of millions of unique TCR sequences. A later analysis re-analyzed previously published TCR beta repertoires from several hundred donors and added high-resolution HLA genotyping to study TCR occurrence patterns.

What the research found in general, with its limitations: Only TCR beta chains were sequenced in this cohort, and the absence of alpha or paired-chain data limited detectable features. According to a later analysis, most CMV-associated TCR beta chains appeared to be HLA-restricted, and the HLA associations seemed to be driven largely by CMV exposure. A cluster of highly shared sequence variants was judged likely to be a technical artifact of the sequencing pipeline. The study listed 170 or so TCR beta chains as associated with cytomegalovirus. A further reported finding was that TCR beta sequences accurately predicted the HLA-A and HLA-B alleles for most subjects in the first cohort. In vitro tests confirmed that a few of the cytomegalovirus-associated TCR beta chains recognize cytomegalovirus antigens. Compared with the roughly 700-donor mean, donors in an Asian-associated ancestry cluster had fewer N-insertions in productive TCRs, according to a later genetic analysis. An earlier analysis of some 590 of the donors showed that most TCR beta V segments appeared in productive rearrangements either about 87% or about 30% of the time, which broadly matched IMGT annotations. It was suggested by the authors that the approach could potentially be generalized to other disease states and immunological phenotypes. HLA typing was unavailable for some donors at each locus, so association tests used only the typed subset. In a later analysis, 16,951 TCR beta sequences were associated with specific HLA alleles at a false discovery rate of 0.05. Strong co-occurrence of HLA alleles, especially DR and DQ, made assigning TCR associations to individual alleles difficult. According to a later analysis, TCR association rates differed among HLA loci, with DRB1 alleles showing the most associated TCRs and HLA-C alleles showing the fewest. Most TCR sequences were observed very rarely across donors, whereas some public TCRs were present in many individuals. In a later genetic analysis, a missense DCLRE1C variant was associated with V-gene and J-gene trimming of TCR beta chains, and the association was replicated in an independent cohort. Because counts were too low, seventeen rarely observed V segments, including chromosome 9 orphons, were excluded from the earlier analysis of several hundred of the donors. Several of the top co-occurrence clusters appeared to be linked to parvovirus B19, influenza, CMV and Epstein-Barr virus, according to a later analysis. In a later analysis, HLA-associated TCR beta chains were found to be more clonally expanded and to have lower generation probabilities than equally common non-associated chains. Cytomegalovirus status was reported to be diagnosed by the classifier with high specificity and sensitivity in both the original and validation cohorts. Linkage disequilibrium might explain the correlated functional status among segregating V segments, but an unknown experimental factor could not be ruled out. The only immune exposure information available for the cohort was CMV serostatus. Presence/absence analyses assumed roughly uniform sequencing depth across donors, an assumption that may not hold. Because the 87-base-pair reads could not distinguish some IMGT-functional V segments, including TRBV6-2 and TRBV6-3, those segments were excluded.

V sheds 4 bases and J sheds 1 base, leaving 14 bases between their ends. The CDR3 holds 16 amino acids from the cysteine to the phenylalanine. The CDR3 DNA has 48 bases and is translated from base 1. The germline V gene encodes CDR1 MNHEY and CDR2 SVGAGI. The cohort consisted of 666 healthy bone marrow donors. At the time of sampling, every cohort member was nominally healthy, though immune exposures that went unrecorded were likely present. The donor was CMV seronegative and was included in the group of approximately 350 seronegative cohort members. A peripheral blood sample was provided by each donor, and peripheral blood mononuclear cells were used for TCR beta sequencing. The Qiagen DNeasy Blood Extraction Kit was used to extract genomic DNA from the blood cell samples. On this clone: No antigen is known for it. Nothing much larger sits one base from this clone, and base qualities are not available.

The receptor library was made with the immunoSEQ multiplex PCR assay. The multiplex PCR relied on a mix of 60 forward primers for TCR Vbeta segments and 13 reverse primers for TCR Jbeta segments. Amplification of the CDR3 region of rearranged TCR beta genes was performed with a multiplex PCR assay on genomic DNA. Amplified TCR beta libraries were sequenced as 87-base-pair reads on the Illumina HiSeq System. The original pipeline was this. A later analysis tallied about 77 million unique TCR beta chains across the 666 repertoires, and 10 million to 11 million of those chains were shared by two or more donors. Raw reads were error-corrected and collapsed into unique sequences with a nearest-neighbor algorithm that merged closely related sequences to remove PCR and sequencing errors. Alignment of CDR3 sequences to IMGT reference sequences was used to assign V, D and J gene segments. Each retained sequence needed at least a six-nucleotide match to both a V gene segment and a J gene segment. A rearrangement counted as productive if the CDR3 had no stop codons and remained in frame with V and J, and every other rearrangement counted as non-productive. Following IMGT convention, CDR3 was defined as the stretch from the second conserved V-encoded cysteine to the conserved J-encoded phenylalanine. In an earlier analysis of just under 600 of the donors, sequences lacking an unambiguous match to a single V gene segment were excluded. In an earlier analysis of some 590 of the donors, a V segment was called functional when productive rearrangements were above 56.7%, and segregating when the standard deviation between donors exceeded 5%. A statistical classification framework was developed to diagnose cytomegalovirus status using the catalog of TCR beta chain sequences. In a later analysis, TCR nucleotide sequences were compared against IMGT/GENE-DB human TR gene sequences so that V and J genes could be assigned. Using the TCRdist pipeline, a later analysis assigned CDR3 sequences along with most-parsimonious VDJ recombination scenarios. A later analysis defined each TCR beta chain by its CDR3 amino acid sequence plus V-gene family, and excluded reads lacking a unique V-gene family. To address suspected cross-contamination and a sequencing artifact, a later analysis removed 450 to 700 highly shared, low-generation-probability nucleotide sequences. For each public chain, a later analysis derived a clonal expansion index from normalized ranks of inferred template counts within each repertoire. In a later analysis, generation probabilities were computed using a VDJ recombination model fitted to out-of-frame rearrangements, and the results were checked against IGoR. In a later analysis, hypergeometric tests were used to score TCR-TCR, TCR-HLA and TCR-CMV co-occurrence, with a repertoire-size bias correction applied to TCR pairs. False discovery rates were estimated in a later analysis by permuting HLA or CMV assignments 20 times. A later analysis grouped co-occurring TCRs with DBSCAN, adding TCRdist sequence similarity when clustering within HLA-allele-positive subsets. Co-occurrence clustering excluded repertoires with fewer than 30,000 or more than 120,000 public chains, plus five with anomalous nucleotide sharing. TCRdb mirrors the immuneACCESS table, restricted to in-frame sequences. Some clones are absent from its copies; in checked studies, under half trace to an unresolved V gene, and the reason for the others is unknown. V and J calls and clone size are given by that table; D and trimming were obtained from the DNA. Across this sample there are just over 150,000 clones, with roughly 80% seen only once. The ten most abundant clones make up less than 2% of the sample.

Sample: PBMCs. The rearranged segments are TRBV6-5 and TRBJ1-5; the D gene is perhaps TRBD1, from 5 matching bases. This TCR derives from a man aged 18 to 29 in good health and CMV-seronegative. The encoded CDR3 is CASSFQGYGSNQPQHF. The DNA reads as follows: TGTGCCAGCAGTTTTCAGGGTTACGGGAGCAATCAGCCCCAGCATTTT.